The 6 T cell receptor beta chains in this list originate from one sample, sequenced in a study of T cell responses to AZD1222 COVID-19 vaccine. Produced via immunoSEQ multiplex PCR; TCRdb's table is partial and in-frame only. The sample lists around 100,000 clones, around 90% occurring once. The starting material was peripheral blood, obtained on day 0 of AZD1222 vaccination. All receptors derive from an adult in good health.

In this sample, this clone turned up a few times. This rearrangement joins TRBV19 to TRBJ2-7; 9 bases line up with TRBD2. The J segment lost 2 bases and the V segment lost 8 bases, leaving 7 bases of the junction unmatched. The CDR3 is made up of 14 amino acids. Per germline, CDR1 LNHDA and CDR2 SQIVND (reference sequence). The CDR3 loop is CASAASGATYEQYF. The CDR3 coding sequence is TGTGCCAGTGCGGCTAGCGGGGCAACCTACGAGCAGTACTTC.

The J gene is TRBJ2-1, the V gene TRBV5-6; D is undetermined. Germline-derived CDR1 and CDR2 are SGHDT and YYEEEE. The CDR3 has 13 residues. V was trimmed by 4 bases and J by 9 bases, leaving 14 bases between them. CDR3 in amino acids: CASSKPGRGEQFF. CDR3 coding DNA: TGTGCCAGCAGCAAGCCCGGGCGAGGTGAGCAGTTCTTC.

The CDR3 bases are TGTGCCAGCAGCCGGCTCACTGGGCTTGGATCCGGGCTAGCGGGTCGAGAGACCCAGTACTTC. Residues: CASSRLTGLGSGLAGRETQYF. The chain has TRBV3-1 (or the pseudogene TRBV3-2) and TRBJ2-5; 8 bases fit TRBD2. The CDR3 contains 21 residues. Trimming cost V 4 bases and J 4 bases; bases outside gene matches: 26. CDR1 is LGHDT, CDR2 YNNKEL, per germline (reference sequence).

The chain carries TRBV6-2 or TRBV6-3 and TRBJ2-5, with TRBD1 matching over 10 bases. Germline assignment: CDR1 MNHEY and CDR2 SVGEGT. The trim removed 4 bases at V and 4 bases at J, leaving 6 bases unmatched. CDR3 length: 15 residues. The CDR3 reads CASSSGTGEVETQYF. DNA of the CDR3: TGTGCCAGCAGTTCCGGGACAGGGGAAGTAGAGACCCAGTACTTC.

The count of this clone is one. The chain couples TRBV3-1 (or the pseudogene TRBV3-2) to TRBJ2-1; no clear D gene. CDR3 length equals 15 residues. Trimming stripped 1 base from V and 5 bases from J, with 12 bases between. Germline V gene lookup returns CDR1 LGHDT and CDR2 YNNKEL (reference sequence). The CDR3 protein is CASSQGTGFNNEQFF. The DNA for the CDR3 is TGTGCCAGCAGCCAAGGAACGGGTTTCAACAATGAGCAGTTCTTC.

This chain connects TRBV6-5 to TRBJ2-7; D might be TRBD2 (7 bases). With 0 bases removed from V and 6 bases from J, the gap between germline ends came to 12 bases. This CDR3 spans 14 amino acids. Germline CDR1 is MNHEY and CDR2 is SVGAGI. CDR3 in DNA: TGTGCCAGCAGTTACTCGAGGGGGGAGGGCGAGCAGTACTTC. This gives the protein CASSYSRGEGEQYF.